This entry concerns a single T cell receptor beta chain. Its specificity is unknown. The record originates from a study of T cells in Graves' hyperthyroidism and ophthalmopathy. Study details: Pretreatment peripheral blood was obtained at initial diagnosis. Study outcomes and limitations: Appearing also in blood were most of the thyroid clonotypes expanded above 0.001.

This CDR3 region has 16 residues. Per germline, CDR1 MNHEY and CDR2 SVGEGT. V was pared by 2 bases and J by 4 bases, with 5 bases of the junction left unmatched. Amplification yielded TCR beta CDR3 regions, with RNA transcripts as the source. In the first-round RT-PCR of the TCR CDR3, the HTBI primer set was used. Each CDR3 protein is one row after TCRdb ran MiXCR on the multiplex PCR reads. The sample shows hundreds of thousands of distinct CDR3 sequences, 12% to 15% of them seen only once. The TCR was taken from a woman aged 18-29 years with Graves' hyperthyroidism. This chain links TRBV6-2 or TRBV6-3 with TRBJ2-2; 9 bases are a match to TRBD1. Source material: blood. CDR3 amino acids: CASSYSGTGLTGELFF. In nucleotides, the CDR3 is TGTGCCAGCAGTTACAGCGGGACAGGGCTCACCGGGGAGCTGTTTTTT.